This T cell receptor beta chain was recovered during a study of blood T cell repertoires in COVID-19. Profiled with immunoSEQ multiplex PCR; TCRdb holds only in-frame clones, not every one. The sample records 120,000 to 150,000 clones, roughly 90% being singletons. Material: peripheral blood. This TCR derives from a human donor in a cohort sampled during active COVID-19.

CDR3 loop: CASRSSRAKNIQYF. The CDR3 bases are TGTGCCAGCAGATCGTCCAGAGCCAAAAACATTCAGTACTTC. The chain carries TRBV11-2 and TRBJ2-4; D call uncertain. Germline V lookup: CDR1 SGHAT, CDR2 FQNNGV. CDR3 length equals 14 residues. V lost 6 bases to trimming and J lost 0 bases, with 9 bases between them. Full variable domain (missing parts from reference TRBV11-2 and TRBJ2-4): EAGVAQSPRYKIIEKRQSVAFWCNPISGHATLYWYQQILGQGPKLLIQFQNNGVVDDSQLPKDRFSAERLKGVDSTLKIQPAKLEDSAVYLCASRSSRAKNIQYFGAGTRLSVL.